Shown below are 10 T cell receptor beta chains from a single sample sequenced in a study of T cell responses to AZD1222 COVID-19 vaccine. Using immunoSEQ multiplex PCR, the repertoire was profiled, and TCRdb retains in-frame clones only, with some absent. The table shows around 160,000 clones, with about 93% occurring only once. The source was peripheral blood, collected on day 0 of MenACWY control vaccination. Receptors were obtained from an adult in good health.

The chain carries TRBV6-5 and TRBJ2-7; 8 positions agree with TRBD1. The CDR3 contains 14 residues. The ends lost 4 bases at V and 2 bases at J; junction bases unmatched: 4. The V gene's germline CDR1 is MNHEY and CDR2 SVGAGI. CDR3 residues: CASSSGQGAYEQYF. Here the CDR3 DNA reads TGTGCCAGCAGTTCAGGACAGGGAGCCTACGAGCAGTACTTC.

The CDR3 bases are TGTGCCAGCCGGCCTTCTATATCCTACAATGAGCAGTTCTTC. This encodes CASRPSISYNEQFF. The chain employs TRBV3-1 (or the pseudogene TRBV3-2) and TRBJ2-1; D not certain. Germline values: CDR1 LGHDT, CDR2 YNNKEL (reference sequence). The CDR3 is 14 residues long. V was trimmed by 8 bases and J by 1 base, leaving 12 bases between them.

The chain couples TRBV2 to TRBJ2-5; 8 nucleotides agree with TRBD1. This CDR3 comprises 15 residues. V lost 5 bases and J lost 4; bases outside the gene matches: 9. Germline lookup yields CDR1 SNHLY and CDR2 FYNNEI. CDR3 protein: CASSSQGALGETQYF. CDR3 sequence (DNA): TGTGCCAGCAGTTCTCAGGGGGCGTTAGGAGAGACCCAGTACTTC.

The gene calls are TRBV4-1 and TRBJ1-1; D is unclear. The CDR3 sequence is 13 residues long. Germline assignment: CDR1 MGHRA and CDR2 YSYEKL. Trimming cost V 3 bases and J 1 base, with 6 bases left between them. The CDR3 sequence: CASSHPRNTEAFF. CDR3 nucleotide sequence: TGCGCCAGCAGCCACCCTAGGAACACTGAAGCTTTCTTT.

The V call is TRBV3-1 (or the pseudogene TRBV3-2), the J call TRBJ1-1, with 7 positions matching TRBD1. CDR1 and CDR2 (germline): LGHDT, YNNKEL (reference sequence). J was trimmed by 5 bases and V by 6 bases; bases with no gene match: 15. The CDR3 spans 16 residues. CDR3 residues: CASSLLYRGLGTEAFF. For the CDR3, the DNA is TGTGCCAGCAGTCTCCTATACAGGGGCCTGGGTACTGAAGCTTTCTTT.

The chain employs TRBV24-1 and TRBJ1-2; no firm D call. This CDR3 region has 12 residues. V was pared by 2 bases and J by 6 bases, with 6 bases between. CDR1 is KGHDR, CDR2 SFDVKD, per germline. CDR3 sequence reads: CATSDSADGYTF. CDR3 nucleotide sequence: TGTGCCACCAGTGATTCGGCCGATGGCTACACCTTC.

The J gene is TRBJ2-2, the V gene TRBV7-6, with D hard to call. Trimming took off 4 bases at V and 2 bases at J, with 14 bases between the two ends. Germline CDR1 SGHVS, CDR2 FNYEAQ. The CDR3 is 16 amino acids. The CDR3 loop reads CASSSNGFFNTGELFF. The CDR3, as DNA: TGTGCCAGCAGCTCGAACGGCTTTTTCAACACCGGGGAGCTGTTTTTT.

The chain employs TRBV18 and TRBJ1-2; TRBD1 might be the D (6 bases). Trimming took off 2 bases at V and 0 bases at J, with 22 bases between the two ends. The CDR3 is 19 amino acids. CDR1 and CDR2 from the germline V gene are KGHSH and LQKENI. The CDR3 bases are TGTGCCAGCTCACCATGGTCGGGAGGCAGGGGCCTCACTAACTATGGCTACACCTTC. Translated, it gives CASSPWSGGRGLTNYGYTF.

The J gene is TRBJ1-3, the V gene TRBV5-5; 7 nucleotides match TRBD1. The CDR3 sequence is 15 residues long. Trimming took 4 bases from V and 3 from J; bases not matched to a gene: 7. CDR1 and CDR2 from the germline V gene are SGHKS and YYEKEE (reference sequence). The CDR3 nucleotides read TGTGCCAGCAGCATTGGACAGGTCAATGGAAACACCATATATTTT. It yields the protein CASSIGQVNGNTIYF.

The rearrangement joins TRBV20-1 to TRBJ2-7, with unresolved D. V dropped 3 bases and J dropped 4 bases, with 7 bases sitting between them. The CDR3 has 11 residues. Per the germline V gene, CDR1 is DFQATT and CDR2 is SNEGSKA (reference sequence). The CDR3 sequence: CSARAGYEQYF. CDR3 DNA sequence: TGCAGTGCTAGGGCCGGTTACGAGCAGTACTTC.